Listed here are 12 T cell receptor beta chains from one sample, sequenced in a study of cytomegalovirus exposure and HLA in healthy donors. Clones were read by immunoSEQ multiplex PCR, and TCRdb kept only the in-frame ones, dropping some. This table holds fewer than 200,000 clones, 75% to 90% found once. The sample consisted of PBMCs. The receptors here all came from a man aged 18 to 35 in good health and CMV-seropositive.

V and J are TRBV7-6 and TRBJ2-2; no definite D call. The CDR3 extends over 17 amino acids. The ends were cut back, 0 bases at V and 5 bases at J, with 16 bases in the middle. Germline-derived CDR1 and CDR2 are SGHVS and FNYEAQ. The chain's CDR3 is CASSLARYRSRTGELFF. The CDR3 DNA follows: TGTGCCAGCAGCTTAGCTCGCTACCGATCACGTACCGGGGAGCTGTTTTTT.

The CDR3 protein is CASSPTLAGDNEQFF. The CDR3, as DNA: TGTGCCAGCAGCCCTACACTAGCGGGGGACAATGAGCAGTTCTTC. The V and J genes are TRBV28 and TRBJ2-1; TRBD2 agrees at 11 bases. CDR1 MDHEN and CDR2 SYDVKM come from the germline V gene. Germline trimming cut 6 bases from V and 5 bases from J; bases unmatched to any gene: 6. The CDR3 runs 15 residues.

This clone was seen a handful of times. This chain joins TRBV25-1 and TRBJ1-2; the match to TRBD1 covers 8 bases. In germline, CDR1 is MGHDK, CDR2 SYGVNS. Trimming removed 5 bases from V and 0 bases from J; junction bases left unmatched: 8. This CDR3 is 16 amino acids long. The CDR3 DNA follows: TGTGCCAGCAGTCCCGGGACAGGTTCTACTAACTATGGCTACACCTTC. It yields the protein CASSPGTGSTNYGYTF.

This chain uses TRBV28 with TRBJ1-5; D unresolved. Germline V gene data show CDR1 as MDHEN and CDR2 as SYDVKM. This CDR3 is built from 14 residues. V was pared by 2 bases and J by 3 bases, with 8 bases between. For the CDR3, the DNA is TGTGCCAGCAGTTTAGGGCAGATCAATCAGCCCCAGCATTTT. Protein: CASSLGQINQPQHF.

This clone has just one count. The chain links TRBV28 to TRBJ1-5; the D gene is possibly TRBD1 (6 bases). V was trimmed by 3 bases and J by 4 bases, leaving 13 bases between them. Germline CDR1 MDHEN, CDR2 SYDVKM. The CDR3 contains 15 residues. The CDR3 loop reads CASSFGGTNNQPQHF. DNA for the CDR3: TGTGCCAGCAGTTTCGGTGGGACAAATAATCAGCCCCAGCATTTT. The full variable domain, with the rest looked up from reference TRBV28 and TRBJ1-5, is DVKVTQSSRYLVKRTGEKVFLECVQDMDHENMFWYRQDPGLGLRLIYFSYDVKMKEKGDIPEGYSVSREKKERFSLILESASTNQTSMYLCASSFGGTNNQPQHFGDGTRLSIL.

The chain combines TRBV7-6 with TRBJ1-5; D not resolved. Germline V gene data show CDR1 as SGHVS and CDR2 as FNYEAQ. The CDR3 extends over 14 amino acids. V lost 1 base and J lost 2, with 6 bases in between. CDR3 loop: CASSLGEGNQPQHF. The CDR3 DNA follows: TGTGCCAGCAGCTTAGGAGAGGGCAATCAGCCCCAGCATTTT.

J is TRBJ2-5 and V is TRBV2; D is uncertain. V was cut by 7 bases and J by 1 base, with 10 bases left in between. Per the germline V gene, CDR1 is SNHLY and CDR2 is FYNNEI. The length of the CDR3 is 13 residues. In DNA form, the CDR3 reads TGTGCCAGCAATACAGCAACCCAAGAGACCCAGTACTTC. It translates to CASNTATQETQYF.

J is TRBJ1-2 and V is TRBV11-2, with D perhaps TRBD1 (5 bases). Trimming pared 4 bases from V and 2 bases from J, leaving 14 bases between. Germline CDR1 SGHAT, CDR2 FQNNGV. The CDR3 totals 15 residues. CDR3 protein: CASSSPWGMNYGYTF. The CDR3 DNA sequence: TGTGCCAGCAGCTCCCCTTGGGGCATGAACTATGGCTACACCTTC.

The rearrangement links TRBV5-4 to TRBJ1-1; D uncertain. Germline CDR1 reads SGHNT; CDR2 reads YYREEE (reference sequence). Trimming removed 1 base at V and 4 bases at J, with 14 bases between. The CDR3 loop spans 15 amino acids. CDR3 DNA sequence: TGTGCCAGCAGCTTGACATCAGGCGCAATCACTGAAGCTTTCTTT. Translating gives CASSLTSGAITEAFF.

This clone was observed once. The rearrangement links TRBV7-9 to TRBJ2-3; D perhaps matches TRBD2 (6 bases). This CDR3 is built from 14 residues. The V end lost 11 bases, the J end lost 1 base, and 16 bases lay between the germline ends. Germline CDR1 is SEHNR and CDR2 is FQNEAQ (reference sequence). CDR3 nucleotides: TGTGCCCTCAGACTAGTCTTCGGCACAGATACGCAGTATTTT. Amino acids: CALRLVFGTDTQYF.

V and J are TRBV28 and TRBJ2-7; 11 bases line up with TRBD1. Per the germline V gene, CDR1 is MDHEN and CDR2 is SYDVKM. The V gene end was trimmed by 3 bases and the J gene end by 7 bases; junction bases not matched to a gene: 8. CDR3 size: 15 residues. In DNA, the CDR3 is TGTGCCAGCAGTTTGGGGGGACAGGGGGGTTCTGAGCAGTACTTC. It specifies CASSLGGQGGSEQYF.

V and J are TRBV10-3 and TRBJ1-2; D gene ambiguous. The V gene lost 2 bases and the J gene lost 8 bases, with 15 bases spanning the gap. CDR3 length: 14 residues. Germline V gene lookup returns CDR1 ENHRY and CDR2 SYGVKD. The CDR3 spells CAISEIGGSSGYTF. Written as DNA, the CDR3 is TGTGCCATCAGTGAGATCGGAGGGTCAAGCGGCTACACCTTC.